Below, 32 T cell receptor beta chains from the same sample are listed, as sequenced in a study of blood T cell repertoires in COVID-19. The table came from immunoSEQ multiplex PCR; TCRdb's copy has only in-frame clones and leaves some out. The sample records 470,000 or so clones, roughly 85% being singletons. The sample consisted of PBMCs or T cells enriched from blood (not recorded which). The receptors here all came from a woman aged 18-29 years with acute COVID-19.

CDR3 region: CASSLAGGRRRSTNEKLFF. DNA for the CDR3: TGCGCCAGCAGCTTGGCCGGGGGGCGTCGAAGGTCAACTAATGAAAAACTGTTTTTT. This chain uses TRBV5-1 with TRBJ1-4, with D possibly being TRBD1 (6 bases). Trimming shortened V by 0 bases and J by 0 bases, and 18 bases separated the two germline ends. The germline V gene encodes CDR1 SGHRS and CDR2 YFSETQ. CDR3 length: 19 residues. Looking up the rest from reference TRBV5-1 and TRBJ1-4 gives the full variable domain: KAGVTQTPRYLIKTRGQQVTLSCSPISGHRSVSWYQQTPGQGLQFLFEYFSETQRNKGNFPGRFSGRQFSNSRSEMNVSTLELGDSALYLCASSLAGGRRRSTNEKLFFGSGTQLSVL.

This clone turned up a few times. The chain employs TRBV21-1 and TRBJ2-3; the tabulated D call, TRBD2, remains unverified against the DNA. TRBV21-1 represents a pseudogene. The CDR3 length is 16 residues. The CDR3, as DNA: TGTGCCAGCAGCAAAATGGTGCGGGGGACTGAAGATACGCAGTATTTT. Protein sequence: CASSKMVRGTEDTQYF.

The chain has TRBV15 and TRBJ2-4, with D possibly matching TRBD1 (5 bases). In germline, CDR1 is LNHNV, CDR2 YYDKDF (reference sequence). V lost 2 bases, J lost 10 bases, and 15 bases lay in between. The CDR3 totals 14 residues. CDR3 residues: CATSRPGLEEIQYF. CDR3 sequence (DNA): TGTGCCACCAGCAGACCAGGGTTAGAGGAGATTCAGTACTTC.

The V gene is TRBV6-1, the J gene TRBJ1-5; TRBD1 matches at 9 bases. The trim removed 4 bases at V and 0 bases at J, leaving 7 bases unmatched. The CDR3 is 17 amino acids. Germline-derived CDR1 and CDR2 are MNHNS and SASEGT. Here the CDR3 DNA reads TGTGCCAGCAGTGGAGACAGGGGGGACTATAGCAATCAGCCCCAGCATTTT. Its protein is CASSGDRGDYSNQPQHF.

The chain is built from TRBV27 and TRBJ1-6, with D hard to call. Looked up from germline, CDR1 is MNHEY and CDR2 is SMNVEV (reference sequence). V was pared by 5 bases and J by 0 bases, with 26 bases between. This CDR3 region has 21 residues. The CDR3 protein is CASSMDLTSPIFGSYNSPLHF. In DNA, the CDR3 is TGTGCCAGCAGTATGGATCTGACAAGCCCTATTTTTGGCTCCTATAATTCACCCCTCCACTTT.

This clone has just a few counts. The chain is built from TRBV5-4 and TRBJ1-5, with TRBD1 identical over 9 bases. Trimming at V came to 9 bases and at J to 3 bases, leaving 10 bases not matched to a gene. The CDR3 runs 15 residues. Germline lookup yields CDR1 SGHNT and CDR2 YYREEE (reference sequence). The CDR3 loop is CATTNRDRVNQPQHF. The CDR3 region has the DNA TGTGCCACAACCAACCGGGACAGGGTCAATCAGCCCCAGCATTTT.

There are a few counts of this clone. The rearrangement uses TRBV15 and TRBJ1-4; the match to TRBD1 covers 9 bases. The CDR3 consists of 14 residues. Germline CDR1 LNHNV, CDR2 YYDKDF (reference sequence). V gave up 5 bases and J gave up 7 bases; unmatched junction bases: 5. Here the CDR3 reads CATSVPGQGEKLFF. The DNA of the CDR3 is TGTGCCACCAGCGTTCCGGGACAGGGTGAAAAACTGTTTTTT.

This chain uses TRBV9 with TRBJ2-1; TRBD2 aligns across 9 bases. The V gene end was trimmed by 0 bases and the J gene end by 6 bases; junction bases not matched to a gene: 10. The CDR3 has 17 amino acids. CDR1 is SGDLS, CDR2 YYNGEE, per germline. The CDR3 sequence: CASSVDLAGVVSNEQFF. In DNA, the CDR3 is TGTGCCAGCAGCGTAGACTTAGCGGGAGTAGTTTCCAATGAGCAGTTCTTC. Full variable domain (missing parts from reference TRBV9 and TRBJ2-1): DSGVTQTPKHLITATGQRVTLRCSPRSGDLSVYWYQQSLDQGLQFLIQYYNGEERAKGNILERFSAQQFPDLHSELNLSSLELGDSALYFCASSVDLAGVVSNEQFFGPGTRLTVL.

The chain couples TRBV18 to TRBJ1-2, with 7 bases fitting TRBD1. V shed 4 bases and J 10 bases; nucleotides not matched to a gene: 9. Germline CDR1 and CDR2: KGHSH and LQKENI. There are 13 residues in the CDR3. CDR3 amino acids: CASSLTDRENYTF. CDR3 DNA: TGTGCCAGCTCACTGACTGACAGGGAAAACTACACCTTC.

The sample holds a few counts of this clone. This chain connects TRBV24-1 to TRBJ2-2; 10 nucleotides align to TRBD2. From germline, CDR1 is KGHDR and CDR2 SFDVKD. Trimming cost V 0 bases and J 8 bases; bases outside gene matches: 8. The CDR3 contains 17 residues. As DNA, the CDR3 is TGTGCCACCAGTGATTTGAGTCTAGCGGGAGAGCGAGGGGAGCTGTTTTTT. It is translated as CATSDLSLAGERGELFF.

V and J are TRBV10-3 and TRBJ2-7; 10 bases are shared with TRBD1. This CDR3 has 14 amino acids. Germline V gives CDR1 ENHRY, CDR2 SYGVKD. The junction had 7 bases not matched to a gene; V was cut back by 7 bases and J by 4 bases. The CDR3 sequence: CAINPDRGTYEQYF. The CDR3 DNA follows: TGTGCCATCAATCCGGACAGGGGGACGTACGAGCAGTACTTC.

CDR3 DNA sequence: TGTGCCAGCAGCTTAGGGCCGGGACAGAATGAGCAGTTCTTC. Translation gives CASSLGPGQNEQFF. The chain links TRBV7-9 to TRBJ2-1; 7 positions match TRBD1. V was pared by 1 base and J by 7 bases, with 4 bases of the junction left unmatched. This CDR3 has 14 amino acids. Germline CDR1 reads SEHNR; CDR2 reads FQNEAQ (reference sequence).

V usage is TRBV7-9 and J usage is TRBJ1-5; 7 nucleotides agree with TRBD1. CDR1 SEHNR and CDR2 FQNEAQ come from the germline V gene (reference sequence). Trimming took 5 bases from V and 5 from J; bases not matched to a gene: 15. The CDR3 extends over 17 amino acids. CDR3 protein: CASSHMNTTGNHQPQHF. Written as DNA, the CDR3 is TGTGCCAGCAGCCACATGAACACGACAGGGAACCATCAGCCCCAGCATTTT.

The chain couples TRBV4-1 to TRBJ1-5; possible D gene TRBD1, 5 bases. CDR3 length equals 18 residues. The germline CDR1 and CDR2 sequences are MGHRA and YSYEKL. Trimming left V 0 bases short and J 0 bases short, with 15 bases between. CDR3 sequence reads: CASSQEYPREGSNQPQHF. CDR3 DNA sequence: TGCGCCAGCAGCCAAGAATACCCCAGGGAAGGTAGCAATCAGCCCCAGCATTTT.

V usage is TRBV27 and J usage is TRBJ1-1; no definite D call. V lost 0 bases and J 1 base, leaving 6 bases between the germline ends. Germline-derived CDR1 and CDR2 are MNHEY and SMNVEV (reference sequence). The CDR3 is made up of 14 amino acids. CDR3: CASSLSDWNTEAFF. Here the CDR3 DNA reads TGTGCCAGCAGTTTATCAGACTGGAACACTGAAGCTTTCTTT.

The CDR3 spells CASSEQLSGIFRGYTF. Written as DNA, the CDR3 is TGTGCCAGCAGTGAACAGTTATCAGGGATCTTTCGAGGCTACACCTTC. The chain employs TRBV6-1 and TRBJ1-2; D may be TRBD1 (5 bases). V was pared by 2 bases and J by 8 bases, with 21 bases between. The CDR3 runs to 16 residues. Germline V gene sequence: CDR1 MNHNS, CDR2 SASEGT.

V usage is TRBV5-1 and J usage is TRBJ1-6; possibly TRBD1 for D (6 bases). This CDR3 contains 15 residues. Trimming pared 0 bases from V and 6 bases from J, leaving 10 bases between. Germline V gene lookup returns CDR1 SGHRS and CDR2 YFSETQ. For the CDR3, the DNA is TGCGCCAGCAGCTTGGAGGGGGTGATTAATTCACCCCTCCACTTT. Protein: CASSLEGVINSPLHF. Full variable domain (remainder filled in from reference TRBV5-1 and TRBJ1-6): KAGVTQTPRYLIKTRGQQVTLSCSPISGHRSVSWYQQTPGQGLQFLFEYFSETQRNKGNFPGRFSGRQFSNSRSEMNVSTLELGDSALYLCASSLEGVINSPLHFGNGTRLTVT.

This chain links TRBV6-5 with TRBJ2-1, with 8 nucleotides matching TRBD2. V trimming: 6 bases; J trimming: 6 bases; junction bases outside the gene matches: 4. The germline gives CDR1 MNHEY, CDR2 SVGAGI. This CDR3 region has 13 residues. This chain's CDR3 is CASRVSGVNEQFF. CDR3 nucleotides: TGTGCCAGCAGGGTTAGCGGGGTCAATGAGCAGTTCTTC.

The rearrangement uses TRBV19 and TRBJ2-7; possibly TRBD1 for D (5 bases). The V end lost 5 bases, the J end lost 0 bases, and 14 bases lay between the germline ends. There are 15 residues in the CDR3. Germline values: CDR1 LNHDA, CDR2 SQIVND (reference sequence). CDR3 DNA: TGTGCCAGTAGTTCGCGACAGCCTTTCTCCTACGAGCAGTACTTC. Translating it yields CASSSRQPFSYEQYF.

The V and J genes are TRBV10-3 and TRBJ2-2; D might be TRBD2 (6 bases). This CDR3 spans 16 amino acids. V lost 2 bases to trimming and J lost 1 base, with 11 bases between them. Germline V CDR1 and CDR2: ENHRY, SYGVKD. The CDR3 reads CAISEGRTLNTGELFF. The CDR3, as DNA: TGTGCCATCAGTGAGGGGAGGACTCTGAACACCGGGGAGCTGTTTTTT.

The chain links TRBV3-1 (or the pseudogene TRBV3-2) to TRBJ2-2, with 8 bases matching TRBD1. CDR1 is LGHDT, CDR2 YNNKEL, per germline (reference sequence). Germline trimming cut 7 bases from V and 6 bases from J; bases unmatched to any gene: 10. The CDR3 length is 15 residues. The CDR3 sequence is CASKNRGSSAGELFF. CDR3 DNA: TGTGCCAGCAAAAACAGGGGGTCGTCGGCCGGGGAGCTGTTTTTT.

The chain couples TRBV5-5 to TRBJ2-1; no clear D. The CDR3 has 14 amino acids. From germline, CDR1 is SGHKS and CDR2 YYEKEE (reference sequence). The V end was cut by 0 bases, the J end by 7 bases, with 11 bases between. The CDR3 DNA reads as TGTGCCAGCAGCTTGGTCGGTAGTATGAATGAGCAGTTCTTC. Protein product: CASSLVGSMNEQFF.

The rearrangement joins TRBV5-4 to TRBJ2-1, with 9 bases lining up with TRBD2. With 7 bases clipped from V and 7 bases from J, the junction kept 12 bases outside the gene matches. Germline V gene sequence: CDR1 SGHNT, CDR2 YYREEE (reference sequence). The CDR3 runs 15 residues. CDR3 in amino acids: CASWEGLASKNEQFF. The CDR3 DNA is TGTGCCAGCTGGGAGGGACTAGCTTCAAAGAATGAGCAGTTCTTC.

This clone has only a few counts. J is TRBJ1-6 and V is TRBV3-1 (or the pseudogene TRBV3-2), with no clear D. Trimming stripped 4 bases from V and 4 bases from J, with 8 bases between. The CDR3 is made up of 14 amino acids. Germline-derived CDR1 and CDR2 are LGHDT and YNNKEL (reference sequence). This chain's CDR3 is CASSLGLYNSPLHF. In nucleotides, the CDR3 is TGTGCCAGCAGCCTCGGACTGTATAATTCACCCCTCCACTTT.

The CDR3 reads CASSYGTSGGNEQFF. In DNA form, the CDR3 reads TGTGCCAGCAGTTACGGGACTAGCGGGGGTAATGAGCAGTTCTTC. V usage is TRBV6-2 or TRBV6-3 and J usage is TRBJ2-1; TRBD2 matches at 14 bases. The germline V gene has CDR1 MNHEY and CDR2 SVGEGT. With 2 bases clipped from V and 7 bases from J, the junction kept 1 base outside the gene matches. CDR3 length equals 15 residues.

The V and J genes are TRBV7-2 and TRBJ1-5; no firm D call. The CDR3 is 17 amino acids. CDR1 is SGHTA and CDR2 is FQGNSA in the germline V gene. Deletions cut 5 bases from V and 2 bases from J, with 19 bases between. The CDR3 spells CASSTHRGKSGNQPQHF. The CDR3 nucleotides are TGTGCCAGCAGCACTCACCGGGGAAAAAGCGGCAATCAGCCCCAGCATTTT.

The V gene is TRBV5-1, the J gene TRBJ2-2; 7 nucleotides line up with TRBD2. Trimming cost V 0 bases and J 5 bases; bases outside gene matches: 7. The CDR3 spans 16 residues. The germline V gene encodes CDR1 SGHRS and CDR2 YFSETQ. The CDR3 bases are TGCGCCAGCAGCTTGGCTAGCGGCCACCGAACCGGGGAGCTGTTTTTT. Protein product: CASSLASGHRTGELFF.

V usage is TRBV20-1 and J usage is TRBJ1-2, with 8 bases matching TRBD1. The CDR3 contains 16 residues. Trimming took 3 bases from V and 5 from J; bases not matched to a gene: 14. Per germline, CDR1 DFQATT and CDR2 SNEGSKA (reference sequence). The CDR3 loop is CSASGQGRSAIYGYTF. The CDR3 bases are TGCAGTGCTAGTGGACAGGGAAGATCTGCTATTTATGGCTACACCTTC.

The chain joins TRBV5-1 to TRBJ1-2; D possibly corresponds to TRBD1 (5 bases). Trimming removed 5 bases from V and 5 bases from J, with 13 bases in between. Looked up from germline, CDR1 is SGHRS and CDR2 is YFSETQ. This CDR3 has 13 amino acids. CDR3 protein: CASRSDSLYGYTF. The CDR3, as DNA: TGCGCCAGCAGATCTGACAGTTTGTATGGCTACACCTTC. Combining the CDR3 with reference TRBV5-1 and TRBJ1-2 gives the whole variable domain KAGVTQTPRYLIKTRGQQVTLSCSPISGHRSVSWYQQTPGQGLQFLFEYFSETQRNKGNFPGRFSGRQFSNSRSEMNVSTLELGDSALYLCASRSDSLYGYTFGSGTRLTVV.

This clone has a handful of counts. The V and J genes are TRBV18 and TRBJ1-3, with 7 bases lining up with TRBD1. V lost 5 bases and J lost 4; bases outside the gene matches: 11. CDR1 is KGHSH and CDR2 is LQKENI in the germline V gene. The CDR3 loop spans 16 amino acids. The CDR3 loop reads CASSKPTGVSGNTIYF. CDR3 nucleotide sequence: TGTGCCAGCTCAAAACCTACAGGGGTCTCGGGAAACACCATATATTTT.

This clone has only one observation. The chain combines TRBV4-1 with TRBJ1-1; D call uncertain. The germline V gene encodes CDR1 MGHRA and CDR2 YSYEKL. This CDR3 is 16 amino acids long. V was shortened by 4 bases and J by 2 bases, with 17 bases between the two germline ends. CDR3 bases: TGCGCCAGCAGCCCTCAAGAAGCTTTACTTAACACTGAAGCTTTCTTT. This sequence encodes CASSPQEALLNTEAFF.

The chain combines TRBV4-1 with TRBJ1-6; D is unresolved. The CDR3 consists of 14 residues. Germline CDR1 reads MGHRA; CDR2 reads YSYEKL. V dropped 0 bases and J dropped 10 bases, with 10 bases sitting between them. CDR3 sequence: CASSQEGLRSPLHF. DNA for the CDR3: TGCGCCAGCAGCCAAGAGGGCCTTCGATCACCCCTCCACTTT.